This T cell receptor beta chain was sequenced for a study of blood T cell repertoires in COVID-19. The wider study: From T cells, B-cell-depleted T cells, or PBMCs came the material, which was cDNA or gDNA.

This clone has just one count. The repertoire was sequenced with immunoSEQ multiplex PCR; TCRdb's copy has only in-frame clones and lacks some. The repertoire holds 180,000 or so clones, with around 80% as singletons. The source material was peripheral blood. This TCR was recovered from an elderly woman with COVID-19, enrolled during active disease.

This CDR3 reads CASSIPGLNTEAFF. The CDR3 nucleotides are TGTGCCAGTAGTATCCCAGGGTTGAACACTGAAGCTTTCTTT. This chain joins TRBV19 and TRBJ1-1, with a possible D match to TRBD1 (5 bases). V shed 3 bases and J shed 0 bases, with 8 bases lying between them. The CDR3 sequence is 14 residues long. Per the germline V gene, CDR1 is LNHDA and CDR2 is SQIVND (reference sequence).